One and the same sample provided the 8 T cell receptor beta chains below, sequenced in a study of control samples from healthy donors and cancer patients. Sequencing was performed with immunoSEQ multiplex PCR; in TCRdb, only in-frame clones are kept and a portion is missing. The sample lists about 170,000 clones, 91% occurring once. Sequencing was done on a sample of blood. These receptors came from a young woman in good health.

The V call is TRBV7-2, the J call TRBJ2-7; D is perhaps TRBD1 (5 bases). The CDR3 covers 14 residues. V lost 2 bases and J 1 base, leaving 9 bases between the germline ends. CDR1 and CDR2 from the germline V gene are SGHTA and FQGNSA. CDR3 nucleotide sequence: TGTGCCAGCAGCTTAATAGGGGCATCCTACGAGCAGTACTTC. It encodes CASSLIGASYEQYF.

This sequence joins TRBV5-1 and TRBJ2-3; D perhaps matches TRBD2 (7 bases). Germline values: CDR1 SGHRS, CDR2 YFSETQ. V shed 1 base and J shed 5 bases, with 11 bases lying between them. The length of the CDR3 is 14 residues. DNA of the CDR3: TGCGCCAGCAGCTTGTGGGGGGGCGGAGATACGCAGTATTTT. Its translation is CASSLWGGGDTQYF.

This clone came up a few times. This chain links TRBV3-1 (or the pseudogene TRBV3-2) with TRBJ1-5; the D is unclear. There are 14 residues in the CDR3. The V end lost 1 base, the J end lost 5 bases, and 9 bases lay between the germline ends. Germline-derived CDR1 and CDR2 are LGHDT and YNNKEL (reference sequence). As DNA, the CDR3 is TGTGCCAGCAGCCAAGTCGCCGGACATCAGCCCCAGCATTTT. This translates into CASSQVAGHQPQHF.

This clone appeared a few times. Here the CDR3 DNA reads TGTGCCAGCAGCAAAGAGTCGGGACAGTACAATGAGCAGTTCTTC. It yields the protein CASSKESGQYNEQFF. The rearrangement joins TRBV21-1 to TRBJ2-1; the D segment call TRBD1 is taken from the table without a DNA check. TRBV21-1 is deemed a pseudogene. The length of the CDR3 is 15 residues.

The V call is TRBV19, the J call TRBJ1-5; 11 positions match TRBD1. In germline, CDR1 is LNHDA, CDR2 SQIVND (reference sequence). After removal of 6 bases from V and 2 bases from J, the junction contained 3 bases not matched to a gene. This CDR3 comprises 15 residues. CDR3 DNA: TGTGCCAGTAGGGACAGGGGGCCGGGCAATCAGCCCCAGCATTTT. This translates into CASRDRGPGNQPQHF.

This rearrangement joins TRBV7-2 to TRBJ2-1, with 7 bases identical to TRBD1. This CDR3 contains 15 residues. With V trimmed by 5 bases and J by 2 bases, 6 bases remained unmatched. The germline V gene encodes CDR1 SGHTA and CDR2 FQGNSA. The chain's CDR3 is CASSRDSDTYNEQFF. The CDR3 DNA reads as TGTGCCAGCAGCAGGGACAGTGATACCTACAATGAGCAGTTCTTC.

This clone appeared a single time. The chain joins TRBV19 to TRBJ2-3, with 7 bases fitting TRBD2. This CDR3 contains 14 residues. Trimming took 6 bases from V and 2 from J; bases not matched to a gene: 5. Germline V lookup: CDR1 LNHDA, CDR2 SQIVND (reference sequence). This CDR3 reads CASRQRDPTDTQYF. As DNA, the CDR3 is TGTGCCAGTAGACAGCGGGACCCCACAGATACGCAGTATTTT.

The chain has TRBV5-1 and TRBJ1-4; D is undetermined. V was cut by 0 bases and J by 3 bases, with 6 bases left in between. This CDR3 region has 14 residues. Germline CDR1 and CDR2: SGHRS and YFSETQ. The chain's CDR3 is CASSLGQANEKLFF. The CDR3 region has the DNA TGCGCCAGCAGCTTGGGACAAGCTAATGAAAAACTGTTTTTT.